The rows below give T cell receptor beta chains drawn from one sample of a study of shared clonotypes between healthy human individuals. The protocol was immunoSEQ multiplex PCR, while the TCRdb copy is restricted to in-frame clones and leaves out a portion. Here the sample spans around 79,000 clones, 62% being singletons. The sequenced sample consisted of memory CD8+ T cells sorted from blood. These receptor sequences come from a man aged 25 to 40 in good health. The CDR3 runs from the conserved cysteine through the conserved F or W. D genes are given only for firm matches. Expanded clones are given a class, and other clones once, few, many or no size at all.

size	J	D	V	CDR3	DNA
-	TRBJ2-7	-	TRBV7-2	CASSLFHLYEQYF	TGTGCCAGCAGCTTATTTCACCTCTACGAGCAGTACTTC
-	TRBJ2-7	-	TRBV28	CASRLRPGYEQYF	TGTGCCAGCAGACTCCGACCAGGCTACGAGCAGTACTTC
-	TRBJ2-1	TRBD2	TRBV27	CAIARREGRNEQFF	TGTGCCATCGCCAGGCGGGAGGGTAGAAATGAGCAGTTCTTC
once	TRBJ2-3	-	TRBV27	CASSLSERTDTQYF	TGTGCCAGCAGTTTATCGGAACGCACAGATACGCAGTATTTT
-	TRBJ2-5	-	TRBV18	CASSDYQETQYF	TGTGCCAGCTCGGATTATCAAGAGACCCAGTACTTC
few	TRBJ1-2	-	TRBV19	CASSISRTYGYTF	TGTGCCAGTAGTATCTCGAGAACCTATGGCTACACCTTC
-	TRBJ2-4	-	TRBV5-6	CASSWGYGEAKNIQYF	TGTGCCAGCAGCTGGGGGTATGGGGAAGCCAAAAACATTCAGTACTTC
-	TRBJ1-5	-	TRBV28	CASTGRGYSNQPQHF	TGTGCCAGCACCGGGAGGGGTTATAGCAATCAGCCCCAGCATTTT
-	TRBJ2-4	-	TRBV5-4	CASSLGGGEAKNIQYF	TGTGCCAGCAGCTTGGGAGGAGGAGAAGCCAAAAACATTCAGTACTTC
-	TRBJ2-5	-	TRBV13	CASSEMGRQETQYF	TGTGCCAGCAGTGAAATGGGCAGACAAGAGACCCAGTACTTC
-	TRBJ2-5	-	TRBV6-6	CASSYRPGWQETQYF	TGTGCCAGCAGTTACCGCCCGGGTTGGCAAGAGACCCAGTACTTC
-	TRBJ1-2	TRBD1	TRBV27	CASSPIDRGLDGYTF	TGTGCCAGCAGTCCCATTGACAGGGGGCTCGATGGCTACACCTTC
once	TRBJ2-7	TRBD1	TRBV6-5	CASSYPGTGIYEQYF	TGTGCCAGCAGTTACCCCGGGACAGGGATTTACGAGCAGTACTTC
-	TRBJ2-1	TRBD2	TRBV19	CASSTGLAVYNEQFF	TGTGCCAGTAGTACTGGACTAGCGGTCTACAATGAGCAGTTCTTC
-	TRBJ2-7	-	TRBV12-2	CASRLAGTVSYEQYF	TGTGCAAGTCGCTTAGCCGGGACAGTTTCCTACGAGCAGTACTTC
many	TRBJ1-1	-	TRBV28	CASSRTFRAFF	TGTGCCAGCAGTCGGACCTTTAGGGCTTTCTTT
few	TRBJ2-3	-	TRBV29-1	CSVEGALSTDTQYF	TGCAGCGTTGAAGGGGCTCTCAGCACAGATACGCAGTATTTT
once	TRBJ2-1	TRBD2	TRBV13	CASSLGTSGRASEQFF	TGTGCCAGCAGCTTGGGGACTAGCGGGAGGGCCAGTGAGCAGTTCTTC
-	TRBJ2-7	-	TRBV27	CASSVMQQGYEQYF	TGTGCCAGCTCTGTCATGCAGCAGGGCTACGAGCAGTACTTC
-	TRBJ2-3	TRBD2	TRBV6-1	CASSESQWGTSGSTDTQYF	TGTGCCAGCAGTGAAAGTCAGTGGGGGACTAGCGGTTCCACAGATACGCAGTATTTT
-	TRBJ2-3	TRBD2	TRBV15	CATSGRPPGGLTDTQYF	TGTGCCACCAGCGGCCGCCCACCGGGAGGGCTGACGGATACGCAGTATTTT
-	TRBJ2-5	-	TRBV14	CASRHAGETQYF	TGTGCCAGCAGGCACGCGGGGGAGACCCAGTACTTC
-	TRBJ1-2	TRBD1	TRBV7-9	CASSLQTLQGATF	TGTGCCAGCAGCTTACAAACCTTACAGGGGGCCACCTTC
many	TRBJ2-7	-	TRBV27	CASSFPGKGQYF	TGTGCCAGCAGTTTCCCGGGGAAAGGGCAGTACTTC
-	TRBJ2-5	-	TRBV6-1	CASNWGSGETQYF	TGTGCCAGCAATTGGGGCTCAGGAGAGACCCAGTACTTC
-	TRBJ2-5	-	TRBV27	CASSFPGETQYF	TGTGCCAGCAGCTTCCCGGGAGAGACCCAGTACTTC
-	TRBJ2-6	TRBD2	TRBV7-9	CAEAAGGAGANVLTF	TGTGCAGAGGCAGCGGGAGGTGCTGGGGCCAACGTCCTGACTTTC
-	TRBJ2-7	TRBD2	TRBV14	CASSLGTSGNSYEQYF	TGTGCCAGCAGCCTGGGGACTAGCGGTAACTCCTACGAGCAGTACTTC
-	TRBJ1-2	-	TRBV28	CASSVTYGYTF	TGTGCCAGCAGCGTTACGTATGGCTACACCTTC
-	TRBJ2-7	TRBD2	TRBV15	CATSSGSGYEQYF	TGTGCCACGTCTAGCGGGAGCGGCTACGAGCAGTACTTC
-	TRBJ2-3	-	TRBV27	CASSGRRSYTDTQYF	TGTGCCAGCAGCGGGCGAAGGTCCTACACAGATACGCAGTATTTT
-	TRBJ2-3	TRBD2	TRBV4-2	CASSSLLAGEGADTQYF	TGTGCCAGCAGCTCATTACTAGCGGGAGAAGGTGCAGATACGCAGTATTTT
-	TRBJ2-7	-	TRBV5-4	CASSLETNYEQYF	TGTGCCAGCAGCTTAGAGACCAACTACGAGCAGTACTTC
-	TRBJ2-2	TRBD2	TRBV28	CASSFIILAGMNTGELFF	TGTGCCAGCAGTTTTATAATCCTAGCGGGGATGAACACCGGGGAGCTGTTTTTT
once	TRBJ2-7	TRBD1	TRBV15	CAVGQVPYEQYF	TGTGCCGTCGGACAGGTGCCCTACGAGCAGTACTTC